This TCR beta chain was sequenced for a study of blood T cell repertoires in COVID-19. In the source study's methods: Reference gene primers were amplified, and this amplification served to estimate nucleated cell counts. Generated by immunoSEQ multiplex PCR, the TCRdb table keeps only in-frame clones and is missing some. V, J and clone size are those of that table, while D and trimming were read from the DNA. The data contain about 200,000 clones, 65% to 80% of them seen just once; the ten biggest clones take up around a sixth. The length of the CDR3 is 13 residues. V dropped 1 base and J dropped 5 bases, with 8 bases sitting between them. Those enrolled, adults aged about 18 to 95 years, came from roughly 22 US areas.

This TCR was recovered from a woman in her forties or fifties with acute COVID-19. The chain uses TRBV12-3 or TRBV12-4 and TRBJ2-5, with D perhaps matching TRBD1 (6 bases). The specimen was PBMCs or T cells enriched from blood (not recorded which). The DNA for the CDR3 is TGTGCCAGCAGTTTAGGCCAGGGGGAGACCCAGTACTTC. As protein: CASSLGQGETQYF.